Below are 18 T cell receptor beta chains sequenced from a single sample in a study of shared T cell receptors in the human thymus. Produced via immunoSEQ multiplex PCR; TCRdb's table is partial and in-frame only. The sample lists fewer than 700,000 clones; around 87% were seen once. A further study also used this sample, focusing on human thymus T cells.

The sample consisted of thymocytes. The receptors here all came from a boy in the first two years of life with a congenital heart defect.

The genes are TRBV19 and TRBJ2-3; D may be TRBD2 (5 bases). The V gene lost 1 base and the J gene lost 2 bases, with 13 bases spanning the gap. Germline loops: CDR1 LNHDA, CDR2 SQIVND (reference sequence). This CDR3 has 16 residues. Here the CDR3 DNA reads TGTGCCAGTAGTATAGTTCCGGGAAATCTCACAGATACGCAGTATTTT. It codes for CASSIVPGNLTDTQYF.

V usage is TRBV7-9 and J usage is TRBJ2-7, with TRBD2 matching 9 bases. Trimming took 5 bases from V and 3 from J; bases not matched to a gene: 11. Germline V gene data show CDR1 as SEHNR and CDR2 as FQNEAQ (reference sequence). The CDR3 has 16 residues. As DNA, the CDR3 is TGTGCCAGCAGCCCAAAGGGACTAGCCGAGTTCTACGAGCAGTACTTC. Its protein product is CASSPKGLAEFYEQYF.

In DNA form, the CDR3 reads TGTGCCAGCAGCTTAGTAGGAACAGGGGGCGGTCAGCCCCAGCATTTT. Encoded protein: CASSLVGTGGGQPQHF. The V and J genes are TRBV7-8 and TRBJ1-5; TRBD1 aligns across 9 bases. Per the germline V gene, CDR1 is SGHVS and CDR2 is FQNEAQ. V shed 1 base, J shed 6 bases, and the junction held 7 bases outside the gene matches. This CDR3 comprises 16 residues.

The rearrangement joins TRBV5-8 to TRBJ2-5; 9 bases fit TRBD2. The trim removed 4 bases at V and 5 bases at J, leaving 6 bases unmatched. The CDR3 has 14 amino acids. CDR1 and CDR2 (germline): SGHTS, YDEGEE. The CDR3 region is CASSPGAGGETQYF. Written as DNA, the CDR3 is TGTGCCAGCAGCCCGGGAGCGGGAGGTGAGACCCAGTACTTC.

The chain uses TRBV7-2 and TRBJ1-5; 9 positions match TRBD1. The germline gives CDR1 SGHTA, CDR2 FQGNSA. The CDR3 runs 15 residues. V lost 5 bases to trimming and J lost 4 bases; unmatched junction nucleotides: 6. This chain's CDR3 is CASSPRDRENQPQHF. DNA for the CDR3: TGTGCCAGCAGCCCTCGGGACAGGGAAAATCAGCCCCAGCATTTT.

The V call is TRBV5-5, the J call TRBJ2-7; D possibly corresponds to TRBD1 (6 bases). The CDR3 is 16 amino acids. The V end was cut by 5 bases, the J end by 5 bases, with 23 bases between. Germline V gene data show CDR1 as SGHKS and CDR2 as YYEKEE (reference sequence). In nucleotides, the CDR3 is TGTGCCAGCAGTCCAAAGCAGGGGCGGAGGCGCGACGAGCAGTACTTC. It is translated as CASSPKQGRRRDEQYF.

V is TRBV4-2 and J is TRBJ2-1; TRBD2 matches 8 bases. This CDR3 has 13 amino acids. The germline V gene encodes CDR1 LGHNA and CDR2 YNFKEQ. Unmatched junction bases numbered 4, after V lost 5 bases and J lost 7 bases. CDR3 DNA: TGTGCCAGCAGCACTAGCGGTAATAATGAGCAGTTCTTC. Residues: CASSTSGNNEQFF.

The chain employs TRBV6-1 and TRBJ1-1; D unresolved. Germline loops: CDR1 MNHNS, CDR2 SASEGT. Trimming stripped 0 bases from V and 10 bases from J, with 9 bases between. The CDR3 loop spans 12 amino acids. In DNA, the CDR3 is TGTGCCAGCAGTGAAGCGGTTGGTAGAGCTTTCTTT. Amino acids: CASSEAVGRAFF.

This chain joins TRBV28 and TRBJ2-7; the match to TRBD1 covers 12 bases. V shed 3 bases, J shed 4 bases, and the junction held 4 bases outside the gene matches. The CDR3 runs 15 residues. Germline assignment: CDR1 MDHEN and CDR2 SYDVKM. The CDR3 spells CASSLGQGAEYEQYF. CDR3 in DNA: TGTGCCAGCAGTTTGGGACAGGGGGCAGAGTACGAGCAGTACTTC.

This clone has just a few counts. The gene calls are TRBV28 and TRBJ1-2, with unresolved D. V was pared by 6 bases and J by 1 base, with 15 bases between. The CDR3 sequence is 15 residues long. Per germline, CDR1 MDHEN and CDR2 SYDVKM. The CDR3 is CASSSIDKINYGYTF. In nucleotides, the CDR3 is TGTGCCAGCAGCTCCATCGACAAAATTAACTATGGCTACACCTTC.

The V call is TRBV30, the J call TRBJ2-4; TRBD1 might be the D (6 bases). This CDR3 is built from 19 residues. The germline gives CDR1 GTSNPN, CDR2 SVGIG (reference sequence). V lost 2 bases, J lost 1 base, and 24 bases lay in between. The CDR3 DNA follows: TGTGCCTGGAGTAACCATAAGGACAGAAGTCGCAATGCCAAAAACATTCAGTACTTC. It codes for CAWSNHKDRSRNAKNIQYF.

This sequence joins TRBV28 and TRBJ2-1; 8 bases align to TRBD2. V trimming: 6 bases; J trimming: 6 bases; junction bases outside the gene matches: 10. CDR3 length equals 15 residues. CDR1 and CDR2 (germline): MDHEN, SYDVKM. CDR3 loop: CASRRPGTSLNEQFF. DNA of the CDR3: TGTGCCAGCAGGCGACCCGGGACTAGTCTCAATGAGCAGTTCTTC.

Only one count was recorded for this clone. The gene calls are TRBV5-1 and TRBJ2-3, with 11 nucleotides matching TRBD2. Germline V gives CDR1 SGHRS, CDR2 YFSETQ. V trimming: 4 bases; J trimming: 0 bases; junction bases outside the gene matches: 13. The CDR3 totals 19 residues. This CDR3 reads CASSTPEGLADYSTDTQYF. Here the CDR3 DNA reads TGCGCCAGCAGCACCCCCGAGGGACTAGCGGACTATAGCACAGATACGCAGTATTTT.

The rearrangement uses TRBV27 and TRBJ2-3; D remains unclear. The CDR3 contains 12 residues. V shed 3 bases and J shed 5 bases, with 6 bases lying between them. The V gene's germline CDR1 is MNHEY and CDR2 SMNVEV (reference sequence). CDR3 sequence: CASSFPLDTQYF. CDR3 nucleotides: TGTGCCAGCAGTTTCCCCCTAGATACGCAGTATTTT.

This chain uses TRBV27 with TRBJ2-5; the match to TRBD2 covers 7 bases. The CDR3 spans 15 residues. Germline trimming cut 5 bases from V and 3 bases from J; bases unmatched to any gene: 9. CDR1 is MNHEY and CDR2 is SMNVEV in the germline V gene (reference sequence). In nucleotides, the CDR3 is TGTGCCAGCAGTCCCTGGGCGGGGAGGGAAGAGACCCAGTACTTC. Protein sequence: CASSPWAGREETQYF.

In this sample, this clone turned up once. This rearrangement joins TRBV27 to TRBJ2-7; the match to TRBD2 covers 8 bases. J was trimmed by 1 base and V by 5 bases; bases with no gene match: 16. CDR1 is MNHEY and CDR2 is SMNVEV in the germline V gene (reference sequence). The CDR3 spans 18 residues. Here the CDR3 DNA reads TGTGCCAGCAGTCCGCGCGGGGGGCTAAAGCGGGGGTCCTACGAGCAGTACTTC. Residues: CASSPRGGLKRGSYEQYF.

The chain joins TRBV28 to TRBJ1-5; TRBD1 matches 12 bases. CDR1 and CDR2 (germline): MDHEN, SYDVKM. Trimming cost V 5 bases and J 6 bases; bases outside gene matches: 8. The CDR3 extends over 16 amino acids. CDR3: CASSPRDRGLGQPQHF. The CDR3 coding sequence is TGTGCCAGCAGTCCAAGGGACAGGGGGCTTGGTCAGCCCCAGCATTTT.

This chain uses TRBV7-8 with TRBJ2-7, with TRBD2 matching over 12 bases. This CDR3 spans 18 amino acids. Per the germline V gene, CDR1 is SGHVS and CDR2 is FQNEAQ. The ends lost 5 bases at V and 0 bases at J; junction bases unmatched: 11. CDR3 bases: TGTGCCAGCAGCCCGCGGGGACTAGCGGGCAAATCCTCCTACGAGCAGTACTTC. It is translated as CASSPRGLAGKSSYEQYF.